The sample holds a few counts of the clone carrying this T cell receptor beta chain. This entry belongs to a study of cytomegalovirus exposure and HLA in healthy donors. CDR1 is MNHEY and CDR2 is SMNVEV in the germline V gene (reference sequence). There are 14 residues in the CDR3. V shed 5 bases and J shed 2 bases, with 13 bases lying between them. PCR employed 60 Vbeta and 13 Jbeta primers. Method: immunoSEQ multiplex PCR; TCRdb's copy keeps in-frame clones and lacks some. The sample shows over 150,000 clones, roughly 79% of them seen only once. The rearrangement uses TRBV27 and TRBJ2-7; D unresolved. What was sequenced was PBMCs. This TCR was recovered from a woman aged 45 to 65 in good health and CMV-seronegative. The CDR3 loop is CASSLKSSAYEQYF. DNA for the CDR3: TGTGCCAGCAGTCTTAAGTCCAGCGCCTACGAGCAGTACTTC.